This T cell receptor beta chain comes out of a study of cytomegalovirus exposure and HLA in healthy donors. Donors consisted of healthy bone marrow donors. A remark on this clone: Its antigen remains unidentified.

Study conclusions and caveats: Analysis was performed later, and it showed HLA-associated TCR beta chains to be more clonally expanded than equally common others.

The PCR was carried out with 60 Vbeta primers and 13 Jbeta primers. The method was immunoSEQ multiplex PCR; TCRdb's version includes in-frame clones alone and lacks a portion of them. The sample lists 150,000 to 200,000 clones, 81% seen once, with 4% to 5% in the top ten. Trimming removed 6 bases from V and 4 bases from J; junction bases left unmatched: 8. The CDR3 has 15 residues. The germline V gene encodes CDR1 MNHEY and CDR2 SVGAGI. This rearrangement joins TRBV6-5 to TRBJ2-3, with 9 bases fitting TRBD1. Specimen: PBMCs. The TCR sequence derives from a woman in her late teens or twenties in good health and CMV-seropositive. The CDR3 spells CASRILGQGSDTQYF. The CDR3 region has the DNA TGTGCCAGCAGGATATTGGGACAGGGCTCAGATACGCAGTATTTT.